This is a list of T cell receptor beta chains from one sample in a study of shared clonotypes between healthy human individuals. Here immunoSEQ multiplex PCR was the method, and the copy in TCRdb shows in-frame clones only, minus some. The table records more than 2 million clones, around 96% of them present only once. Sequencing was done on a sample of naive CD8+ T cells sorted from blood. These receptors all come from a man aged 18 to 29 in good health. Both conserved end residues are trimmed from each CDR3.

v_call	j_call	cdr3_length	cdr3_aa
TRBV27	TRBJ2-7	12	ASSDRGLSYEQY
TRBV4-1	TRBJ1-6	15	ASSQDGDRGPDSPLH
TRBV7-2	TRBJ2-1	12	ASSLATIYNEQF
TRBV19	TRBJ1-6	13	ASSSTGLYNSPLH
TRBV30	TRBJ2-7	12	AWGPLGYSHEQY
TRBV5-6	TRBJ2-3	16	ASSETPFDRASTDTQY
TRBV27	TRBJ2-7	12	ASGVGTGAYEQY
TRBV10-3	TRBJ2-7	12	AISDELRAYEQY
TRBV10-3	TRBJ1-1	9	ATYRGTEAF
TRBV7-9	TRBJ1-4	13	ASSLVTGFNEKLF
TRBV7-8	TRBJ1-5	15	ASSLRSGQGADQPQH
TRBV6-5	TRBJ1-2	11	ASSPGQLDGYT
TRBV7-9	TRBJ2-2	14	ASFKREGHSTGELF
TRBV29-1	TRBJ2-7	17	SVAKGWGSGARGNYEQY
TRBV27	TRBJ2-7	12	ASSPPDLPYEQY
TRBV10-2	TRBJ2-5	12	ASSESSGVETQY
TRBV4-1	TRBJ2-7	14	ASSPTWASGRYEQY
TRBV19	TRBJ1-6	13	ASSIEDSDNSPLH
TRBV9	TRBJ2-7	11	ASSVDGLDEQY
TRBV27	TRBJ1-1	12	ASSFSGGYTEAF
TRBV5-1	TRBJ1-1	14	ASSLESWALNTEAF
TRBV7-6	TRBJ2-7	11	ASSPEGGYEQY
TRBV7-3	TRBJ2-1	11	ASSLTEGYEQF
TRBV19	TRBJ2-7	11	ASLAPESYEQY